Here is one T cell receptor (beta chain) with its context. It lacks a known antigen. No quality values exist for individual bases; no much larger clone is one base distant. These data are taken from a study of cytomegalovirus exposure and HLA in healthy donors (dated by TCRdb to about 2017). About the investigation overall: An earlier analysis of some 620 of the donors reported 276 Gb of sequence data and 100 million to 120 million unique TCR beta sequences obtained from around 190 million T cells. An early release that covered about 600 HLA-typed donors contained approximately 300 gigabases of sequencing data and tens of millions of unique TCR sequences. The genetic ancestry cluster associated with self-reported Caucasian donors included approximately 85% of the 350 to 500 genotyped donors. The study was designed to test whether signatures of past pathogen exposure could be identified by cataloging public T cell receptors. Using immunosequencing, the study profiled T cell repertoires from approximately 700 subjects and related those repertoires to cytomegalovirus serostatus. A separate validation cohort of roughly 110 different subjects was used in addition to the roughly 670-subject first cohort. High-throughput TCR immunosequencing, statistical association of individual TCRs with disease status, and machine learning were combined to predict cytomegalovirus infection status. A later analysis re-examined previously published TCR beta repertoires from just over 650 donors and added high-resolution HLA genotyping to investigate patterns of TCR occurrence. The later analysis used no new phenotypic data to find candidate immune exposures, relying instead on TCR beta sequences and their occurrence across donors. In an earlier analysis of roughly 600 of the donors, high-throughput TCR beta sequencing was used to judge whether each TCR beta V gene segment behaved as functional or pseudogenic. Donor age, sex, ethnicity and CMV serostatus were collected together with the repertoire data. A later genetic analysis used genome-wide SNP genotypes for about 65% of the 666 donors, treating that subset as a discovery cohort. All discovery cohort repertoires had been generated on a single sequencing platform. HLA typing included class I and class II loci at four-digit resolution. Typing coverage differed by locus: A, B, C, DRB1 and DQB1 were typed in roughly 620-630 donors, DQA1 in 522, DPA1 in 600 to 610, and DPB1 in 400 to 480. A handful of DR-DQ haplotypes were treated as single units for association and clustering because of strong linkage in the cohort. Among 398 genotyped donors of the cohort, an average of around 250,000 unique TCR beta nucleotide sequences was sequenced per donor, of which 15% to 20% were non-productive.

Library construction relied on the immunoSEQ multiplex PCR assay. For the multiplex PCR, a mixture combining 60 forward primers for TCR Vbeta segments and 13 reverse primers for TCR Jbeta segments was used. A multiplex PCR assay on genomic DNA amplified the CDR3 region of rearranged TCR beta genes. The amplified TCR beta libraries were sequenced on the Illumina HiSeq System as 87-base-pair reads. Per the authors' processing: In a later analysis, some 80 million unique TCR beta chains were counted across the 500 to 700 repertoires, and approximately 11 million of these chains were shared by at least two donors. Raw reads were error-corrected and collapsed into unique sequences by a nearest-neighbor algorithm in which closely related sequences were merged to remove PCR and sequencing errors. Alignment of CDR3 sequences to IMGT reference sequences was used to assign V, D and J gene segments. For a sequence to be retained, a match of at least six nucleotides was required to both a V gene segment and a J gene segment. Rearrangements were classified as productive when the CDR3 lacked stop codons and remained in frame with V and J, and all other rearrangements were classified as non-productive. Following IMGT convention, CDR3 was defined as the stretch from the second conserved V-encoded cysteine to the conserved J-encoded phenylalanine. The earlier analysis of a few hundred of the donors excluded any sequence lacking an unambiguous match to a single V gene segment. In an earlier analysis of approximately 550 of the donors, V segments were called functional above 56.7% productive rearrangements and were called segregating when the between-donor standard deviation exceeded 5%. A statistical classification framework was developed to diagnose cytomegalovirus status using the catalog of TCR beta chain sequences. A later analysis assigned V and J genes by comparing TCR nucleotide sequences with IMGT/GENE-DB human TR gene sequences. The TCRdist pipeline was used in a later analysis to assign CDR3 sequences and most-parsimonious VDJ recombination scenarios. In a later analysis, each TCR beta chain was defined by its CDR3 amino acid sequence together with its V-gene family, and reads lacking a unique V-gene family were excluded. In a later analysis, nearly 600 highly shared, low-generation-probability nucleotide sequences were removed to address suspected cross-contamination and a sequencing artifact. In a later analysis, a clonal expansion index was calculated for each public chain from normalized within-repertoire ranks of inferred template counts. In a later analysis, generation probabilities were computed using a VDJ recombination model fitted to out-of-frame rearrangements, and the results were checked against IGoR. In a later analysis, TCR-TCR, TCR-HLA and TCR-CMV co-occurrence was scored with hypergeometric tests, and a repertoire-size bias correction was applied to TCR pairs. In a later analysis, false discovery rates were estimated by permuting HLA or CMV assignments 20 times. A later analysis grouped co-occurring TCRs with DBSCAN, adding TCRdist sequence similarity when clustering within HLA-allele-positive subsets. Co-occurrence clustering excluded repertoires with fewer than 30,000 or more than 120,000 public chains, plus five with anomalous nucleotide sharing. What TCRdb holds here is the immuneACCESS table cut down to in-frame rearrangements. Part of the clones is not present; checked against another copy, under half of the missing clones reflect an unresolved V gene, and the others are unexplained. V and J calls plus clone size are reproduced from that table; the DNA served to infer D and trimming. The sample yields fewer than 250,000 clones; approximately 70% were counted once. Clones ranked in the top ten supply approximately 3% of the sample.

The cohort consisted of 666 healthy bone marrow donors. All cohort members were sampled while nominally healthy, although unrecorded immune exposures were likely present. The donor tested CMV seropositive, placing the donor among the approximately 290 seropositive members of the cohort. A peripheral blood sample was collected from each donor, and TCR beta sequencing was performed on peripheral blood mononuclear cells. Genomic DNA extraction from the blood cell samples was performed with the Qiagen DNeasy Blood Extraction Kit. The germline V and J ends show losses of 6 bases and 6 bases respectively, and no gene match explains 6 bases of the junction. The CDR3 starts with the cysteine, ends with the phenylalanine, and has 14 residues. The read is trimmed to its CDR3 DNA, 42 bases read in frame from base 1. For CDR1 and CDR2, the germline V gene lists MDHEN and SYDVKM. What the authors observed across the whole study: Because the 87-base-pair reads could not distinguish some IMGT-functional V segments, including TRBV6-2 and TRBV6-3, those segments were excluded. Assigning TCR associations to individual alleles was difficult when HLA alleles, especially DR and DQ, strongly co-occurred. The earlier analysis of a few hundred of the donors excluded roughly 17 rarely observed V segments, including chromosome 9 orphons, because counts were too low. A cluster of highly shared sequence variants was judged likely to represent a technical artifact of the sequencing pipeline. Cytomegalovirus status was reported to be diagnosed by the classifier with high specificity and sensitivity in both the original and validation cohorts. Presence/absence analyses assumed roughly uniform sequencing depth across donors, an assumption that may not hold. Compared with the roughly 700-donor mean, donors in an Asian-associated ancestry cluster had fewer N-insertions in productive TCRs, according to a later genetic analysis. According to a later analysis, parvovirus B19, influenza, CMV and Epstein-Barr virus appeared linked to several top co-occurrence clusters. A total of fewer than 200 TCR beta chains were listed by the study as associated with cytomegalovirus. A further reported finding was that TCR beta sequences accurately predicted the HLA-A and HLA-B alleles for most subjects in the first cohort. In vitro tests confirmed that a few of the cytomegalovirus-associated TCR beta chains recognize cytomegalovirus antigens. Compared with equally common non-associated chains, HLA-associated TCR beta chains in a later analysis were more clonally expanded and had lower generation probabilities. Specific HLA alleles were associated with 16,951 TCR beta sequences at a false discovery rate of 0.05 in a later analysis. Because HLA typing was unavailable for some donors at each locus, only the typed subset was used in association tests. Immune exposure information for the cohort was limited to CMV serostatus. V-gene and J-gene trimming of TCR beta chains was associated with a missense DCLRE1C variant in a later genetic analysis, and the association was replicated in an independent cohort. In this cohort, only TCR beta chains were sequenced, and detectable features were limited by the absence of alpha or paired-chain data. Across donors, most TCR sequences were observed very rarely, whereas some public TCRs were present in many individuals. In an earlier analysis of roughly 560 of the donors, most TCR beta V segments were observed in productive rearrangements about 87% or about 30% of the time, broadly matching IMGT annotations. According to the authors, the approach could potentially be generalized to other disease states and immunological phenotypes. According to a later analysis, TCR association rates differed among HLA loci, with DRB1 alleles showing the most associated TCRs and HLA-C alleles showing the fewest. Correlated functional status among segregating V segments might reflect linkage disequilibrium, but an unknown experimental factor could not be ruled out. According to a later analysis, most CMV-associated TCR beta chains appeared to be HLA-restricted, and the HLA associations seemed to be driven largely by CMV exposure.

Specimen: PBMCs. The V and J genes are TRBV28 and TRBJ2-3; TRBD2 agrees with 10 junctional bases. This receptor was obtained from a woman in her thirties in good health and CMV-seropositive. The DNA reads TGTGCCAGCAGCCCTAGCGGGAGTGGGGATACGCAGTATTTT. This translates into CASSPSGSGDTQYF.